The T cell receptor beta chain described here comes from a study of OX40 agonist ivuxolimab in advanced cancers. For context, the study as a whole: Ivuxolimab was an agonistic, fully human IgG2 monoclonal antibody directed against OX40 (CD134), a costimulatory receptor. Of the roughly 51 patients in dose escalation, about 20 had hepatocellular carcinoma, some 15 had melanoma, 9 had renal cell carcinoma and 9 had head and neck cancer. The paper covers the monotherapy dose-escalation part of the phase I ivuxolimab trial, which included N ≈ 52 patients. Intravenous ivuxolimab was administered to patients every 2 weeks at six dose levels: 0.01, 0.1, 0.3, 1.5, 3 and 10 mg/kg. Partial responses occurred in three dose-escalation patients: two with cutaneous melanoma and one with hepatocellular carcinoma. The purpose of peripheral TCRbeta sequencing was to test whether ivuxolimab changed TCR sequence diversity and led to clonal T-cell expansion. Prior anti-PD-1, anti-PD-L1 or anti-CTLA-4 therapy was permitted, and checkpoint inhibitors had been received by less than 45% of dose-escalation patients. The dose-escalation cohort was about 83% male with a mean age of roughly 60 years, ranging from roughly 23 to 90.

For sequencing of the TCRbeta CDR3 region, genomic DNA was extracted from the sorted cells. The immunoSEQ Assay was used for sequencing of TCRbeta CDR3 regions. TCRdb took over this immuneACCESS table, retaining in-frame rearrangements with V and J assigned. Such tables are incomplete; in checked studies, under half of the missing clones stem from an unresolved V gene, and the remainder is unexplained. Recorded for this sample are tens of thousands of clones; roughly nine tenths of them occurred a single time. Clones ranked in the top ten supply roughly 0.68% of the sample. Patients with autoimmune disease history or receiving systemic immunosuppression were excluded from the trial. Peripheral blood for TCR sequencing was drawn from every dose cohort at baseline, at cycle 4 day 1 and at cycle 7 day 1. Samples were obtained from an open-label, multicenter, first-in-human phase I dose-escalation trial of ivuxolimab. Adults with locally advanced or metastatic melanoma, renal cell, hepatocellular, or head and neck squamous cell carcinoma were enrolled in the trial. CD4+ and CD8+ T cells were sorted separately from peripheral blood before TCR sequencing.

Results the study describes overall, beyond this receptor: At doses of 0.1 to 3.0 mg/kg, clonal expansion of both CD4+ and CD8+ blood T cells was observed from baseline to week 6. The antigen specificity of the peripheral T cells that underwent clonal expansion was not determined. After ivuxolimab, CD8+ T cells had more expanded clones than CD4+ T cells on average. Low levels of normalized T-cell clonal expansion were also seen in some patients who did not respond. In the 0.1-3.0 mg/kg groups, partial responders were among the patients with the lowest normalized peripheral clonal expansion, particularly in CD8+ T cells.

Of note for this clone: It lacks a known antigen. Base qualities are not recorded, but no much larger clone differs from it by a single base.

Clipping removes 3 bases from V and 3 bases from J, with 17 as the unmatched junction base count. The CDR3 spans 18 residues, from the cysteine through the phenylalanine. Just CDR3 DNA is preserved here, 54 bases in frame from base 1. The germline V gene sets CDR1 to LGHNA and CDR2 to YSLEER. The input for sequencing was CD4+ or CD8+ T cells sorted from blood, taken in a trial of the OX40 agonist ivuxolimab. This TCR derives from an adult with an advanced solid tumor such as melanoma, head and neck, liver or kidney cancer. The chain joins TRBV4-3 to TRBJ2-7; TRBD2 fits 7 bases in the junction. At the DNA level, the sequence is TGCGCCAGCAGCCAGACCCCCCGCGGGAGCTATGCCAACTACGAGCAGTACTTC. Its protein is CASSQTPRGSYANYEQYF.